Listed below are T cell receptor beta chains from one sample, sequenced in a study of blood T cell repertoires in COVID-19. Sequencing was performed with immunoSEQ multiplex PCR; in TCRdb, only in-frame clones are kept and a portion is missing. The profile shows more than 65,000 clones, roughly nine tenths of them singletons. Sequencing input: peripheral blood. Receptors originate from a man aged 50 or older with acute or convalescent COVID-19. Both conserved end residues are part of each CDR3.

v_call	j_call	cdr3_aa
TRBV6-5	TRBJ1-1	CASNRVWDTEAFF
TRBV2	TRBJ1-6	CATLGQGAIYNSPLHF
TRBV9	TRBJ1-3	CASSPGSGNTIYF
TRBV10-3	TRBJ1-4	CASVKGQGEKLFF
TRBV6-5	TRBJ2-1	CASLYVWGRGNEQFF
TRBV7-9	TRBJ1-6	CASSSPYGSYNSPLHF
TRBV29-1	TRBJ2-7	CSVDFGQGRMVQYF
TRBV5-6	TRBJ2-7	CASSLESEGSYEQYF
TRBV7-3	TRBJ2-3	CASSRTSGETDTQYF
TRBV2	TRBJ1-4	CASSRQVNEKLFF
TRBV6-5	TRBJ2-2	CASSFGLAGGELFF
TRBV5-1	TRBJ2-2	CASRKPGQGATGELFF
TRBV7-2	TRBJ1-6	CASSRAPGGSPLHF
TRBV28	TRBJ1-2	CASTAGQGRDGYTF
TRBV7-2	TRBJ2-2	CASSLGLEGRVTGELFF
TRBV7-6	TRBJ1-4	CASSLGQGVEKLFF
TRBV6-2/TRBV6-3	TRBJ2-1	CASSSVPFSGGLNNEQFF
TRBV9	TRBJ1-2	CASSLGDSTNYGYTF
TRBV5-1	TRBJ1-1	CASRSGQGSMNTEAFF
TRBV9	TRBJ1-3	CASSAQPDSTIYF
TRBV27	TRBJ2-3	CASRSIAGGTDTQYF
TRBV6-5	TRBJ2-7	CASSYSRELGEQYF
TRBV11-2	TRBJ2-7	CASSLSNYEQYF
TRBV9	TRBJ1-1	CASSVNPAGNTEAFF
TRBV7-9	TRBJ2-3	CASSLAGPADSNTDTQYF
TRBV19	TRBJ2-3	CASRTGGPTDTQYF
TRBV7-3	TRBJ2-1	CASSYGTSGGRNEQFF
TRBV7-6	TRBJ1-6	CASSRTGGDSPLHF
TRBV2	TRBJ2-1	CASSDMRGRGTYNEQFF
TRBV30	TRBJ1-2	CAWSADRARFEFLYGYTF
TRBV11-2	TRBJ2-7	CASSLGRGSGSRIYEQYF
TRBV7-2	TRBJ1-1	CASSLSAGVSTEAFF
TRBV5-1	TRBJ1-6	CASCTGENSPLHF
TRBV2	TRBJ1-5	CASRAEGGGNQPQHF
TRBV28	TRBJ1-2	CASGQGDGYTF
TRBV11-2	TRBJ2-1	CASSAGRGQGNEQFF
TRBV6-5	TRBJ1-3	CATVGVGVSGNTIYF
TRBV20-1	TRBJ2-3	CSASKGANTDTQYF
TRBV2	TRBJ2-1	CASSPYRGAGHEQFF
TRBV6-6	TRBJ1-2	CASSYSRGSSYGYTF
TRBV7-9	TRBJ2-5	CASSLASGGRETQYF
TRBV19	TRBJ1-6	CASSHGTDSPLHF
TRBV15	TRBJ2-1	CATRGQGSPEQFF
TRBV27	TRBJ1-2	CASSFFGAQGVNGYTF
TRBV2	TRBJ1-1	CARSLNTEAFF
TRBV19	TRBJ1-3	CASSQGGGTNTIYF
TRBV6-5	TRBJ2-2	CASTRFQGAGELFF
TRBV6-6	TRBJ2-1	CASSPLTSGGAGGSWGEQFF
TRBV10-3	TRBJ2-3	CAISESTSGEDTQYF
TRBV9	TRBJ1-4	CASSLSGVSELFF
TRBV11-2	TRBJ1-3	CASSSLGGSGNTIYF
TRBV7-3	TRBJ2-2	CASSLVGGKSVGELFF
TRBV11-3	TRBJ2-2	CASSIKAGGGLFF